This T cell receptor (beta chain) appears in the sequencing data of a study of glioma-infiltrating T cells (dated by TCRdb to about 2016). Study-wide context: Glioma tissue, non-neoplastic brain tissue and matched peripheral blood mononuclear cells were used as sources from which TCR alpha- and beta-chain repertoires were sequenced. To measure divergence between tissue and blood T-cell populations, each tissue-infiltrating repertoire was compared with the peripheral blood repertoire of the same patient. Three low-grade glioma patients, roughly eight primary glioblastoma patients, and three non-glioma patients who contributed non-neoplastic brain tissue made up the paired cohort.

The iRepertoire nested amplicon-rescue multiplex PCR (arm-PCR) platform was used to amplify TCR alpha and beta CDR3 regions from RNA. The input for one-step reverse transcription and amplification was 100-400 ng of either tissue mRNA or PBMC total RNA. Following bead purification, Illumina adapters were added by a secondary multiplex PCR, and libraries between 200 and 400 bp were gel-purified. The libraries contained internal 6-nucleotide barcodes that were used for demultiplexing. The libraries were sequenced on an Illumina MiSeq using 2x220 or 2x250 nucleotide paired-end reads. Concerning the study's data processing: FLASH 1.2.11 was used to merge paired reads, and BWA-MEM then aligned the reads to the GRCh37 human genome before TRA and TRB reads were extracted. An IMGT-derived reference of cassette sequences and CDR3 motifs, with pseudogenes included, was used for V and J assignment. Reads were translated in three frames, and productive CDR3s were defined by a C…FGXG motif without stop codons. Unique combinations of V-J cassette pair and CDR3 amino acid sequence were defined as clonotypes. Reads were filtered by Hamming distance, thresholded by each sample's sequence error rate in mapped regions. TCRdb reprocessing: public reads trimmed at Q25 with fastp, clones called with MiXCR, in-frame beta chains kept. For every CDR3 protein sequence, its rows merge into one entry that carries the most common genes and DNA. These V and J calls originate from TCRdb's pipeline instead of the authors' own analysis. A total of 95,000 to 150,000 distinct CDR3 sequences appear in this sample, roughly 25% of them only once. The ten most abundant clones make up over 12% of the sample.

At the junction V is shortened by 5 bases and J by 5 bases; bases outside the gene matches: 3. The germline V gene encodes CDR1 KGHDR and CDR2 SFDVKD. Taken from cysteine to phenylalanine, the CDR3 has 13 residues. The retained sequence is limited to the CDR3, 39 bases, with the frame set at the first base. Results the study describes overall, beyond this receptor: In non-neoplastic patients, VJ-independent divergence between tissue and blood fell below expectation, whereas in all gliomas, and especially in low-grade gliomas, the divergence rose above expectation. Tissue and blood shared very few CDR3 sequences, a result attributed to high CDR3 diversity and limited sampling. The group comparisons were based on small numbers of patients: three non-neoplastic, three low-grade glioma and about eight glioblastoma patients.

This clonotype was recorded at least ten times. It lacks a known antigen. One base away there is no much larger clone; base qualities are not given. Sequenced material: glioma tissue, nonneoplastic brain tissue, or PBMCs (not recorded which). The source of this sequence is a human donor with low-grade glioma or glioblastoma, undergoing nonglioma brain surgery, or in good health (not recorded which). The rearranged segments are TRBV24-1 and TRBJ2-3, with 7 bases matching TRBD2. The CDR3: CATSVAGVDTQYF. The bases read TGTGCCACCAGTGTAGCGGGCGTAGATACGCAGTATTTT.